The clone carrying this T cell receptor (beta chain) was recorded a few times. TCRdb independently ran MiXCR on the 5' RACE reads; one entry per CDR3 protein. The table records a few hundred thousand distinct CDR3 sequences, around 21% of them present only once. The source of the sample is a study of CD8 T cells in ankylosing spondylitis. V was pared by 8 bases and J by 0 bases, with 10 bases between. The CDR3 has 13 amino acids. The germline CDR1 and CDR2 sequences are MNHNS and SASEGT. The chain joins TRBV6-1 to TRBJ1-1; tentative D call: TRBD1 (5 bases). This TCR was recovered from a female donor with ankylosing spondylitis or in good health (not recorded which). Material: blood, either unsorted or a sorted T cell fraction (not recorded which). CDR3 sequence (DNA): TGTGCCAGCCGGGGGGGAATGAACACTGAAGCTTTCTTT. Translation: CASRGGMNTEAFF.